One and the same sample provided the 9 T cell receptor beta chains below, sequenced in a study of T cells in Graves' hyperthyroidism and ophthalmopathy. The investigators amplified TCR beta CDR3 regions from RNA transcripts. RT-PCR in the first round (using the HTBI primer set) targeted the TCR CDR3. Using its own MiXCR run on the multiplex PCR reads, TCRdb lists one record per CDR3 protein. The sample yields about 180,000 distinct CDR3 sequences, approximately 17% seen once. The sequencing input was blood. The receptors were gathered from a woman between 50 and 59 years old with Graves' hyperthyroidism.

This clonotype was observed many times. The J gene is TRBJ2-1, the V gene TRBV5-1, with TRBD1 identical over 8 bases. Germline loops: CDR1 SGHRS, CDR2 YFSETQ. Trimming took 0 bases from V and 6 from J; bases not matched to a gene: 5. CDR3 length: 15 amino acids. The chain's CDR3 is CASSLEQGASNEQFF. CDR3 coding DNA: TGCGCCAGCAGCTTGGAGCAGGGGGCCAGCAATGAGCAGTTCTTC. The complete variable domain, with remaining parts taken from reference TRBV5-1 and TRBJ2-1, reads KAGVTQTPRYLIKTRGQQVTLSCSPISGHRSVSWYQQTPGQGLQFLFEYFSETQRNKGNFPGRFSGRQFSNSRSEMNVSTLELGDSALYLCASSLEQGASNEQFFGPGTRLTVL.

This clonotype was found many times. The V and J genes are TRBV6-1 and TRBJ2-7, with 7 bases identical to TRBD1. V lost 3 bases to trimming and J lost 2 bases; unmatched junction nucleotides: 7. The germline gives CDR1 MNHNS, CDR2 SASEGT. CDR3 size: 15 residues. DNA for the CDR3: TGTGCCAGCAGTGATCCCGGGACAGATCCCTACGAGCAGTACTTC. Protein: CASSDPGTDPYEQYF.

This clonotype was counted at least ten times. The chain joins TRBV2 to TRBJ1-6, with D uncertain. The germline V gene has CDR1 SNHLY and CDR2 FYNNEI. The CDR3 is 14 amino acids. Trimming left V 9 bases short and J 1 base short, with 10 bases between. This CDR3 reads CASRRRSYNSPLHF. CDR3 sequence (DNA): TGTGCCAGTAGGAGGAGGTCCTATAATTCACCCCTCCACTTT.

This clonotype was seen ten or more times. This chain links TRBV12-3 or TRBV12-4 with TRBJ2-2, with TRBD2 identical over 11 bases. CDR3 length equals 16 residues. V shed 6 bases and J 5 bases; nucleotides not matched to a gene: 8. CDR3 residues: CASSPTSGVETGELFF. CDR3 DNA: TGTGCCAGCAGCCCGACTAGCGGGGTGGAAACCGGGGAGCTGTTTTTT.

This clonotype was detected a few times. The chain links TRBV20-1 to TRBJ2-5; no clear D. V was trimmed by 3 bases and J by 3 bases, leaving 8 bases between them. The CDR3 spans 12 residues. CDR1 and CDR2 (germline): DFQATT, SNEGSKA (reference sequence). The CDR3 region has the DNA TGCAGTGCTAGGGCGGTTAAAGAGACCCAGTACTTC. Its translation: CSARAVKETQYF.

This clonotype was observed a few times. The chain employs TRBV20-1 and TRBJ2-5, with 16 positions matching TRBD2. V lost 3 bases, J lost 7 bases, and 14 bases stayed unmatched. CDR1 and CDR2 (germline): DFQATT, SNEGSKA (reference sequence). The CDR3 loop spans 18 amino acids. The CDR3 region is CSASGPGLAGGPIRTQYF. The CDR3 region has the DNA TGCAGTGCTAGTGGACCGGGACTAGCGGGGGGGCCTATCCGGACCCAGTACTTC.

As regards this clonotype: One base away lies a much larger clone, so this may be a sequencing read error. V and J are TRBV28 and TRBJ2-2, with 7 bases identical to TRBD1. The length of the CDR3 is 19 residues. V trimming: 4 bases; J trimming: 2 bases; junction bases outside the gene matches: 16. The V gene's germline CDR1 is MDHEN and CDR2 SYDVKM. In nucleotides, the CDR3 is TGTGCCAGCAGTTACCGCACGGCTCACAGGGGCGTAAACACCGGGGAGCTGTTTTTT. Translation gives CASSYRTAHRGVNTGELFF.

Many counts were recorded for this clonotype. The chain has TRBV7-8 and TRBJ2-5, with D possibly being TRBD2 (6 bases). The CDR3 sequence is 13 residues long. The germline gives CDR1 SGHVS, CDR2 FQNEAQ. Trimming left V 5 bases short and J 5 bases short, with 12 bases between. The CDR3 is CASSPGVLETQYF. The CDR3 region has the DNA TGTGCCAGCAGCCCGGGGGTCCTGGAGACCCAGTACTTC.

Many counts were recorded for this clonotype. CDR3 sequence (DNA): TGTGCCAGCAACTTTGGGCGGGGGTTCCAAGAGACCCAGTACTTC. The encoded protein is CASNFGRGFQETQYF. V gene TRBV12-3 or TRBV12-4 combines with J gene TRBJ2-5; 7 bases match TRBD2. This CDR3 spans 15 amino acids. V lost 7 bases and J lost 1; bases outside the gene matches: 9.